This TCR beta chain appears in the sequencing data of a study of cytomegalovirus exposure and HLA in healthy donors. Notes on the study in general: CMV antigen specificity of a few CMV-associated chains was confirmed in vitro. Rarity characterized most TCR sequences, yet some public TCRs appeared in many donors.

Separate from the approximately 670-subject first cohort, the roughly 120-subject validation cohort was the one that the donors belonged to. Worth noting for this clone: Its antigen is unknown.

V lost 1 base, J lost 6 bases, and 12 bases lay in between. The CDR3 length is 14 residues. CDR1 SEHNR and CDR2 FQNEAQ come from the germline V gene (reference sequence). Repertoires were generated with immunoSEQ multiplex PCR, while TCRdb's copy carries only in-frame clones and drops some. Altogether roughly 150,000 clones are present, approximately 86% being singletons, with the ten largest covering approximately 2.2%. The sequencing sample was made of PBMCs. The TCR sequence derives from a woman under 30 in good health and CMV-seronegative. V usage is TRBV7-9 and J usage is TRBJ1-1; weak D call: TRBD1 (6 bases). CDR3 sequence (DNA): TGTGCCAGCAGCTTAGGGCAGGGGTCATCTGAAGCTTTCTTT. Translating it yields CASSLGQGSSEAFF.